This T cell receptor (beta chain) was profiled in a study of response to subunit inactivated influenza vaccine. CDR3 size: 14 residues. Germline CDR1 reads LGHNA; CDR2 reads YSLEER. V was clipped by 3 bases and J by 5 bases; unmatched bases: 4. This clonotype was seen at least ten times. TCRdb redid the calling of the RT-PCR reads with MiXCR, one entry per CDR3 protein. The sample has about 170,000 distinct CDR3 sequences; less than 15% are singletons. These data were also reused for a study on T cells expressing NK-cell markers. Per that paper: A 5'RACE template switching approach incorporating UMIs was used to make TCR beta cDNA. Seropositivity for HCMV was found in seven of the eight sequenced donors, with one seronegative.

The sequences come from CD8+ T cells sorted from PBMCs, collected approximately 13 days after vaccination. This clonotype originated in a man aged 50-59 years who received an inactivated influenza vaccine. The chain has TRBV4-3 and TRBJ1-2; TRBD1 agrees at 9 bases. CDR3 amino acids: CASSQDRGGYGYTF. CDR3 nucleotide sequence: TGCGCCAGCAGCCAGGACAGGGGAGGATATGGCTACACCTTC.